These 18 T cell receptor beta chains originate from one sample sequenced in a study of blood T cell repertoires in COVID-19. Produced via immunoSEQ multiplex PCR; TCRdb's table is partial and in-frame only. Of about 300,000 clones listed, 88% are singletons. Sequencing was performed on peripheral blood. Receptors were obtained from a man between 18 and 29 years old with active or convalescent COVID-19.

CDR3 bases: TGTGCCAGCAGCCAGGGCGGGACAGTTCAAGAGACCCAGTACTTC. Protein: CASSQGGTVQETQYF. This rearrangement joins TRBV11-2 to TRBJ2-5, with D possibly matching TRBD1 (7 bases). CDR1 and CDR2 from the germline V gene are SGHAT and FQNNGV. Trimming took 5 bases from V and 2 from J, leaving 15 bases between them. This CDR3 spans 15 amino acids.

The V gene is TRBV2, the J gene TRBJ2-3; weak D call: TRBD1 (5 bases). The V gene lost 6 bases and the J gene lost 4 bases, with 11 bases spanning the gap. In germline, CDR1 is SNHLY, CDR2 FYNNEI. This CDR3 is 13 amino acids long. The chain's CDR3 is CASRELGPDTQYF. The DNA of the CDR3 is TGTGCCAGCAGGGAACTGGGGCCAGATACGCAGTATTTT.

This clone was detected only a few times. The chain links TRBV28 to TRBJ1-5, with TRBD1 as a possible D gene (5 bases). Germline CDR1 is MDHEN and CDR2 is SYDVKM. The CDR3 contains 14 residues. CDR3 in amino acids: CAVLGGLTNQPQHF. The CDR3 DNA sequence: TGTGCTGTTCTGGGGGGACTGACAAATCAGCCCCAGCATTTT. The variable domain in full, completed from reference TRBV28 and TRBJ1-5, reads DVKVTQSSRYLVKRTGEKVFLECVQDMDHENMFWYRQDPGLGLRLIYFSYDVKMKEKGDIPEGYSVSREKKERFSLILESASTNQTSMYLCAVLGGLTNQPQHFGDGTRLSIL.

The chain is built from TRBV6-1 and TRBJ2-5, with TRBD1 matching 8 bases. After removal of 3 bases from V and 5 bases from J, the junction contained 14 bases not matched to a gene. The germline V gene has CDR1 MNHNS and CDR2 SASEGT. The CDR3 is 17 residues long. This CDR3 reads CASSDFWTGWMAETQYF. In DNA form, the CDR3 reads TGTGCCAGCAGTGATTTTTGGACAGGGTGGATGGCGGAGACCCAGTACTTC.

This clone was seen a single time. The V call is TRBV18, the J call TRBJ1-5; 10 positions agree with TRBD1. This CDR3 is built from 16 residues. V gave up 0 bases and J gave up 4 bases; unmatched junction bases: 3. CDR1 and CDR2 (germline): KGHSH, LQKENI. The CDR3 is CASSPPGQGINQPQHF. DNA for the CDR3: TGTGCCAGCTCACCACCGGGACAGGGGATTAATCAGCCCCAGCATTTT.

The V call is TRBV5-1, the J call TRBJ2-2; 10 positions agree with TRBD2. The V segment lost 0 bases and the J segment 2 bases; nucleotides outside the gene matches: 10. The CDR3 sequence is 19 residues long. CDR1 is SGHRS, CDR2 YFSETQ, per germline. In DNA, the CDR3 is TGCGCCAGCAGCTTGGGGTTCACTAGCGGGATGTTCAACACCGGGGAGCTGTTTTTT. Translating it yields CASSLGFTSGMFNTGELFF.

This clone has more than one count but fewer than ten. The chain employs TRBV7-2 and TRBJ1-2; TRBD1 matches 10 bases. CDR3 length: 15 amino acids. The germline V gene encodes CDR1 SGHTA and CDR2 FQGNSA. With 4 bases clipped from V and 3 bases from J, the junction kept 5 bases outside the gene matches. The CDR3 region is CASSWRTGGDYGYTF. The CDR3 DNA sequence: TGTGCCAGCAGCTGGAGGACAGGGGGGGACTATGGCTACACCTTC.

In this sample, this clone turned up a few times. J is TRBJ1-4 and V is TRBV4-2; TRBD1 aligns across 8 bases. The CDR3 totals 15 residues. J lost 7 bases, V lost 1 base, and 5 bases had no gene match. The germline V gene encodes CDR1 LGHNA and CDR2 YNFKEQ. The CDR3 DNA is TGTGCCAGCAGCCAAGTGGCCAGGGGGCCTGAAAAACTGTTTTTT. It encodes CASSQVARGPEKLFF.

The chain joins TRBV29-1 to TRBJ2-1; 10 positions match TRBD1. The V gene end was trimmed by 3 bases and the J gene end by 2 bases; junction bases not matched to a gene: 7. CDR3 length equals 16 residues. Germline CDR1 and CDR2: SQVTM and ANQGSEA. This CDR3 reads CSVESRDRGTYNEQFF. The DNA for the CDR3 is TGCAGCGTTGAGTCCCGGGACAGGGGAACCTACAATGAGCAGTTCTTC.

This chain uses TRBV27 with TRBJ2-7; possible D gene TRBD1, 6 bases. The CDR3 is 14 amino acids. The V gene lost 4 bases and the J gene lost 1 base, with 11 bases spanning the gap. The germline gives CDR1 MNHEY, CDR2 SMNVEV (reference sequence). The CDR3 nucleotides are TGTGCCAGCAGTTCGGACAGAAATTCCTACGAGCAGTACTTC. Protein: CASSSDRNSYEQYF.

This clone was seen only once. This sequence joins TRBV4-3 and TRBJ1-4, with TRBD1 as a possible D gene (6 bases). The CDR3 has 16 residues. CDR1 LGHNA and CDR2 YSLEER come from the germline V gene. Trimming removed 4 bases at V and 0 bases at J, with 12 bases between. The CDR3 spells CASSLAGGPTNEKLFF. The CDR3 DNA follows: TGCGCCAGCAGCCTCGCGGGGGGGCCAACTAATGAAAAACTGTTTTTT.

The gene calls are TRBV12-5 and TRBJ1-1, with TRBD1 identical over 9 bases. Germline assignment: CDR1 LGHNT and CDR2 FRNRAP. CDR3 size: 16 residues. The V gene end was trimmed by 0 bases and the J gene end by 7 bases; junction bases not matched to a gene: 9. The CDR3 sequence: CASGLVTGGETGEAFF. CDR3 bases: TGTGCTAGTGGTTTGGTAACAGGGGGCGAGACTGGTGAAGCTTTCTTT.

This clone was seen just once. J is TRBJ1-6 and V is TRBV19; D remains unclear. This CDR3 region has 15 residues. Germline values: CDR1 LNHDA, CDR2 SQIVND (reference sequence). The V end lost 7 bases, the J end lost 0 bases, and 10 bases lay between the germline ends. The DNA for the CDR3 is TGTGCCAGTACAAGGCCAGGCTCCTATAATTCACCCCTCCACTTT. This sequence encodes CASTRPGSYNSPLHF.

The chain's CDR3 is CASSPDSGYNSPLHF. The CDR3 nucleotides are TGTGCCAGTAGTCCGGACAGTGGGTATAATTCACCCCTCCACTTT. The chain joins TRBV19 to TRBJ1-6; a possible D gene is TRBD1 (6 bases). CDR1 and CDR2 (germline): LNHDA, SQIVND (reference sequence). The CDR3 is made up of 15 amino acids. V lost 5 bases to trimming and J lost 4 bases, with 12 bases between them.

The chain has TRBV6-5 and TRBJ1-1, with D hard to call. V was trimmed by 6 bases and J by 11 bases, leaving 22 bases between them. The CDR3 is 14 amino acids. The germline CDR1 and CDR2 sequences are MNHEY and SVGAGI. Here the CDR3 reads CASRPQSGVFRAFF. The CDR3 bases are TGTGCCAGCAGGCCTCAAAGCGGGGTTTTTCGGGCTTTCTTT.

The chain employs TRBV4-3 and TRBJ2-4; TRBD1 agrees at 8 bases. The V segment lost 0 bases and the J segment 1 base; nucleotides outside the gene matches: 17. Looked up from germline, CDR1 is LGHNA and CDR2 is YSLEER. The CDR3 sequence is 21 residues long. Here the CDR3 DNA reads TGCGCCAGCAGCCAAGATCTCGCCGGGACAGGACAATTTGTCGCCAAAAACATTCAGTACTTC. Translating it yields CASSQDLAGTGQFVAKNIQYF.

The chain recombines TRBV15 with TRBJ2-5, with TRBD2 as a possible D gene (6 bases). Per germline, CDR1 LNHNV and CDR2 YYDKDF (reference sequence). Between the trimmed V and J ends, which lost 5 bases and 3 bases, there was a span of 19 bases. This CDR3 is built from 16 residues. CDR3 sequence: CATSYGGLRGKETQYF. The CDR3 DNA reads as TGTGCCACCAGCTATGGGGGTTTGCGGGGTAAAGAGACCCAGTACTTC.

The chain combines TRBV4-3 with TRBJ1-2; 9 bases are shared with TRBD1. With 0 bases clipped from V and 3 bases from J, the junction kept 5 bases outside the gene matches. The germline CDR1 and CDR2 sequences are LGHNA and YSLEER. The CDR3 spans 16 residues. CDR3 nucleotides: TGCGCCAGCAGCCAAGACTCCGGGACAGGGCACTATGGCTACACCTTC. The encoded protein is CASSQDSGTGHYGYTF.